The 23 T cell receptor beta chains below come from one sample, sequenced in a study of shared clonotypes between healthy human individuals. As defined, naive CD8 cells were CD45RO-negative and positively selected for CCR7, with terminally differentiated effector memory CD45RA+ cells excluded. Sequencing used immunoSEQ multiplex PCR; TCRdb keeps in-frame clones, though not all of them. The sample shows about 700,000 clones, just over 90% of them seen only once. Sequenced input: naive CD8+ T cells sorted from blood. All receptors come from a young man in good health.

The chain employs TRBV9 and TRBJ1-2, with a weak D call TRBD1 (5 bases). The germline gives CDR1 SGDLS, CDR2 YYNGEE. Trimming stripped 7 bases from V and 1 base from J, with 11 bases between. CDR3 length equals 13 residues. CDR3 sequence (DNA): TGTGCCAGCCAAACAGGCGGTAACTATGGCTACACCTTC. Translation: CASQTGGNYGYTF.

In nucleotides, the CDR3 is TGTGCCAGTAGTATGGGCTACAGGGATCGTGCTTTCTTT. Protein sequence: CASSMGYRDRAFF. J is TRBJ1-1 and V is TRBV19, with a possible D match to TRBD1 (6 bases). Germline assignment: CDR1 LNHDA and CDR2 SQIVND (reference sequence). V lost 3 bases to trimming and J lost 11 bases, with 16 bases between them. The CDR3 covers 13 residues.

In its sample, this clone was seen once. Other DNA sequences in the same sample also yield this CDR3. The chain has TRBV13 and TRBJ2-3, with TRBD2 matching over 14 bases. J lost 8 bases, V lost 3 bases, and 7 bases had no gene match. The CDR3 sequence is 16 residues long. Germline V gives CDR1 PRHDT, CDR2 FYEKMQ (reference sequence). The CDR3 DNA is TGTGCCAGCAGCTTGGGACTAGCGGGAGCCGGGGGTACGCAGTATTTT. Amino acid sequence: CASSLGLAGAGGTQYF.

The V gene is TRBV4-3, the J gene TRBJ2-1; TRBD2 is a possible D gene (7 bases). Trimming cost V 0 bases and J 2 bases, with 11 bases left between them. Germline V gives CDR1 LGHNA, CDR2 YSLEER. The CDR3 length is 16 residues. CDR3 coding DNA: TGCGCCAGCAGCCAAGATTTGGGGGGGCCCTACAATGAGCAGTTCTTC. It is translated as CASSQDLGGPYNEQFF.

The chain combines TRBV11-2 with TRBJ2-7, with 8 bases lining up with TRBD2. Germline-derived CDR1 and CDR2 are SGHAT and FQNNGV. V shed 6 bases, J shed 3 bases, and the junction held 10 bases outside the gene matches. The length of the CDR3 is 15 residues. The CDR3 spells CASRPTSGPLYEQYF. The CDR3 DNA sequence: TGTGCCAGCAGGCCTACTAGCGGACCTCTCTACGAGCAGTACTTC.

The V and J genes are TRBV11-3 and TRBJ2-2; 13 nucleotides align to TRBD2. The CDR3 is made up of 16 amino acids. CDR1 is SGHNT, CDR2 YENEEA, per germline. Trimming removed 5 bases from V and 4 bases from J; junction bases left unmatched: 4. In DNA form, the CDR3 reads TGTGCCAGCAGCCCGGGGACTAGCGGGACCACCGGGGAGCTGTTTTTT. Amino acid sequence: CASSPGTSGTTGELFF.

The rearrangement joins TRBV29-1 to TRBJ2-1; D is unresolved. Germline CDR1 and CDR2: SQVTM and ANQGSEA. The CDR3 consists of 11 residues. The ends were cut back, 3 bases at V and 7 bases at J, with 7 bases in the middle. The DNA of the CDR3 is TGCAGCGTTGAGGTCGGGAATGAGCAGTTCTTC. Protein sequence: CSVEVGNEQFF.

The chain carries TRBV5-5 and TRBJ2-5, with 8 bases matching TRBD1. Germline V CDR1 and CDR2: SGHKS, YYEKEE (reference sequence). The J segment lost 5 bases and the V segment lost 1 base, leaving 7 bases of the junction unmatched. CDR3 length: 15 residues. Written as DNA, the CDR3 is TGTGCCAGCAGCTTGCCCGGACAGGGTGCTGAGACCCAGTACTTC. Translation gives CASSLPGQGAETQYF.

The genes are TRBV7-9 and TRBJ1-1, with 8 bases lining up with TRBD1. V dropped 5 bases and J dropped 5; count of bases not matched to a gene: 7. The CDR3 sequence is 14 residues long. The V gene's germline CDR1 is SEHNR and CDR2 FQNEAQ (reference sequence). The CDR3 nucleotides read TGTGCCAGCAGCACAGGACAGGGAATGACTGAAGCTTTCTTT. Its protein is CASSTGQGMTEAFF. Full variable domain (outside the CDR3, taken from reference TRBV7-9 and TRBJ1-1): DTGVSQNPRHKITKRGQNVTFRCDPISEHNRLYWYRQTLGQGPEFLTYFQNEAQLEKSRLLSDRFSAERPKGSFSTLEIQRTEQGDSAMYLCASSTGQGMTEAFFGQGTRLTVV.

The rearrangement uses TRBV21-1 and TRBJ2-2. TRBV21-1 has pseudogene status. The CDR3 is 17 residues long. The CDR3 is CASSKVNHWGHTGELFF. The CDR3 DNA follows: TGTGCCAGCAGCAAAGTTAACCACTGGGGACACACCGGGGAGCTGTTTTTT.

This sequence joins TRBV9 and TRBJ2-5; 8 bases match TRBD2. Germline V gene lookup returns CDR1 SGDLS and CDR2 YYNGEE. The V and J ends lost 4 bases and 5 bases, in that order; junction bases with no gene match: 13. This CDR3 has 16 residues. In DNA, the CDR3 is TGTGCCAGCAGCCCCGGTACTAGCGGATACAAGGAGACCCAGTACTTC. It translates to CASSPGTSGYKETQYF.

CDR3 region: CASSLSPGGGNQPQHF. CDR3 in DNA: TGTGCCAGCAGTTTATCGCCCGGGGGGGGCAATCAGCCCCAGCATTTT. The rearrangement links TRBV27 to TRBJ1-5; D might be TRBD1 (5 bases). CDR3 length: 16 amino acids. The V gene's germline CDR1 is MNHEY and CDR2 SMNVEV (reference sequence). V was trimmed by 0 bases and J by 2 bases, leaving 11 bases between them.

This chain joins TRBV29-1 and TRBJ2-5; possibly TRBD1 for D (6 bases). The germline V gene encodes CDR1 SQVTM and CDR2 ANQGSEA. Trimming removed 4 bases at V and 4 bases at J, with 10 bases between. The CDR3 extends over 12 amino acids. CDR3 in DNA: TGCAGCGTTGGTACAGGGACAGAGACCCAGTACTTC. It encodes CSVGTGTETQYF.

The V and J genes are TRBV29-1 and TRBJ2-1; maybe TRBD1 (5 bases). CDR3 length: 11 residues. From germline, CDR1 is SQVTM and CDR2 ANQGSEA. The CDR3 is CRTVNYNEQFF. The CDR3 DNA sequence: TGCAGGACAGTTAACTACAATGAGCAGTTCTTC.

The chain combines TRBV10-3 with TRBJ1-1; D gene ambiguous. The CDR3 totals 15 residues. The V gene's germline CDR1 is ENHRY and CDR2 SYGVKD. V was clipped by 5 bases and J by 6 bases, with 19 bases between them. The DNA for the CDR3 is TGTGCCATCAGTAATCCCGCCCTGCACGGACCTGAAGCTTTCTTT. Protein sequence: CAISNPALHGPEAFF.

The chain recombines TRBV5-6 with TRBJ1-6; D possibly corresponds to TRBD1 (5 bases). Germline lookup yields CDR1 SGHDT and CDR2 YYEEEE. The CDR3 loop spans 15 amino acids. Trimming left V 4 bases short and J 9 bases short, with 17 bases between. CDR3 DNA: TGTGCCAGCAGCATCTACCGGGACGGTGGTTCACCCCTCCACTTT. It yields the protein CASSIYRDGGSPLHF.

The chain joins TRBV28 to TRBJ2-5; D is possibly TRBD2 (5 bases). The CDR3 totals 15 residues. V was cut by 6 bases and J by 4 bases, with 18 bases left in between. Germline lookup yields CDR1 MDHEN and CDR2 SYDVKM. Here the CDR3 reads CASRSRDGFSETQYF. For the CDR3, the DNA is TGTGCCAGCAGGAGTCGGGATGGCTTTTCAGAGACCCAGTACTTC.

The V gene is TRBV11-2, the J gene TRBJ2-1, with TRBD2 matching over 8 bases. The germline V gene encodes CDR1 SGHAT and CDR2 FQNNGV. The CDR3 has 17 residues. Germline trimming cut 4 bases from V and 0 bases from J; bases unmatched to any gene: 8. The CDR3 bases are TGTGCCAGCAGCTCCCAATTAGCGGGACGCTCCTACAATGAGCAGTTCTTC. Translated, it gives CASSSQLAGRSYNEQFF.

The V gene is TRBV7-3, the J gene TRBJ2-3; TRBD1 is a possible D gene (5 bases). The germline gives CDR1 SGHTA, CDR2 FQGTGA. CDR3 length: 16 amino acids. V was shortened by 6 bases and J by 5 bases, with 21 bases between the two germline ends. CDR3 in DNA: TGTGCCAGCAGTCTTGGGCCAGGGTCGTCTTTAGATACGCAGTATTTT. Translation gives CASSLGPGSSLDTQYF.

This clone was seen once. V usage is TRBV10-3 and J usage is TRBJ2-2, with D unclear. With 3 bases removed from V and 2 bases from J, the gap between germline ends came to 10 bases. The CDR3 runs 15 residues. Germline CDR1 reads ENHRY; CDR2 reads SYGVKD. CDR3 coding DNA: TGTGCCATCAGTGAATATGGTCAAAACACCGGGGAGCTGTTTTTT. Residues: CAISEYGQNTGELFF.

For this clone: Germline and junction disagree at one end, which may indicate a read error. This chain connects TRBV19 to TRBJ2-7; D remains ambiguous. CDR1 and CDR2 from the germline V gene are LNHDA and SQIVND (reference sequence). The CDR3 sequence is 11 residues long. Written as DNA, the CDR3 is TGTGCCAGTAGTAGGCGCTGGAACCGGTGCTTC. This translates into CASSRRWNRCF.

V usage is TRBV28 and J usage is TRBJ2-1; 8 bases agree with TRBD1. Germline CDR1 is MDHEN and CDR2 is SYDVKM. The CDR3 is 15 residues long. Trimming removed 4 bases from V and 9 bases from J; junction bases left unmatched: 11. CDR3 bases: TGTGCCAGCAGTTCTCTGCGGACAGGGCTGGGTGAGCAGTTCTTC. Amino acids: CASSSLRTGLGEQFF.

This chain uses TRBV5-1 with TRBJ2-1, with D possibly matching TRBD2 (5 bases). This CDR3 region has 14 residues. The germline V gene encodes CDR1 SGHRS and CDR2 YFSETQ. V was shortened by 0 bases and J by 8 bases, with 12 bases between the two germline ends. CDR3 nucleotides: TGCGCCAGCAGCTTGGTCGGAGGTGAGCATGAGCAGTTCTTC. Translation gives CASSLVGGEHEQFF.